This T cell receptor (beta chain) emerged from a study of tumor and adjacent non-tumor tissue in lung cancer. About this clonotype: The junction departs from the called germline gene at one end, perhaps through a read error.

Germline CDR1 is LGHNA and CDR2 is YNFKEQ. The CDR3 contains 14 residues. The library came from three nested PCR rounds adapted from ARM-PCR protocols. TCRdb ran MiXCR on the multiplex PCR reads and lists one entry per CDR3 protein. The table shows tens of thousands of distinct CDR3 sequences, with around 65% occurring only once. This sample's RNA came from whole unsorted tissue. More than 3 cm separated this lung sample from the edge of the tumor. This sequence was found in a woman aged 45-60 years with non-small cell lung cancer. J is TRBJ2-7 and V is TRBV4-2; D remains ambiguous. Material: distant non-tumor lung tissue. CDR3 sequence: CASNQDWSSYEQYF. The DNA for the CDR3 is TGTGCCAGCAACCAAGACTGGAGCTCCTACGAGCAGTACTTC.